Listed here are 29 T cell receptor beta chains from one sample, sequenced in a study of T cell repertoires in ileal Crohn's disease. The assay was immunoSEQ multiplex PCR, and TCRdb's table has in-frame clones only and misses some. The data show around 7,500 clones, 55% to 75% seen once. Time point noted: proximal margin of the surgical specimen (macroscopically non-inflamed). Sequencing was done on a sample of ileal tissue. All receptors come from an adult with Crohn's disease.

V usage is TRBV4-1 and J usage is TRBJ1-2, with 9 bases that match TRBD1. V lost 2 bases and J lost 2; bases outside the gene matches: 9. The CDR3 is 17 amino acids. Germline CDR1 reads MGHRA; CDR2 reads YSYEKL. The CDR3 is CASSQRPGTGPNYGYTF. The CDR3 DNA sequence: TGCGCCAGCAGCCAACGACCCGGGACAGGGCCAAACTATGGCTACACCTTC.

This sequence joins TRBV5-6 and TRBJ2-1, with 9 bases matching TRBD1. The CDR3 is 16 residues long. V lost 0 bases, J lost 6 bases, and 7 bases stayed unmatched. Germline V gene lookup returns CDR1 SGHDT and CDR2 YYEEEE. CDR3 region: CASSLDRGRVSNEQFF. CDR3 sequence (DNA): TGTGCCAGCAGCTTGGACAGGGGGCGTGTGAGCAATGAGCAGTTCTTC.

The J gene is TRBJ2-1, the V gene TRBV9; TRBD2 aligns across 10 bases. The V gene's germline CDR1 is SGDLS and CDR2 YYNGEE. V lost 0 bases to trimming and J lost 5 bases; unmatched junction nucleotides: 5. The CDR3 has 16 amino acids. The CDR3, as DNA: TGTGCCAGCAGCGTAGACGATACTAGCGGGAACAATGAGCAGTTCTTC. This sequence encodes CASSVDDTSGNNEQFF.

The CDR3 DNA reads TGTGCCAGCACCCCGCTTAACAACCACAATGAGCAGTTCTTC. This sequence encodes CASTPLNNHNEQFF. The V gene is TRBV7-8, the J gene TRBJ2-1; D is ambiguous. Germline V gene sequence: CDR1 SGHVS, CDR2 FQNEAQ. The CDR3 length is 14 residues. Trimming stripped 7 bases from V and 5 bases from J, with 15 bases between.

V gene TRBV5-1 combines with J gene TRBJ1-1; D is uncertain. CDR3 length: 14 residues. Trimming took off 4 bases at V and 7 bases at J, with 17 bases between the two ends. Germline-derived CDR1 and CDR2 are SGHRS and YFSETQ. The CDR3 region has the DNA TGCGCCAGCAGCCCATCTCGGGCGGGGAGTGAAGCTTTCTTT. This encodes CASSPSRAGSEAFF.

The chain joins TRBV6-1 to TRBJ1-6, with D possibly TRBD1 on 6 matching bases. The germline gives CDR1 MNHNS, CDR2 SASEGT. V gave up 6 bases and J gave up 7 bases, with 10 bases separating them. This CDR3 has 13 residues. DNA of the CDR3: TGTGCCAGCAGCAAAACAGGGAATTCACCCCTCCACTTT. Residues: CASSKTGNSPLHF.

The CDR3 nucleotides are TGTGCCAGCAGCTTCGGGTCTTCTACCGGGGAGCTGTTTTTT. Amino acid sequence: CASSFGSSTGELFF. The J gene is TRBJ2-2, the V gene TRBV7-2; D unresolved. This CDR3 contains 14 residues. V lost 3 bases and J 5 bases, leaving 10 bases between the germline ends. Germline V gene sequence: CDR1 SGHTA, CDR2 FQGNSA.

This clone appeared a single time. The V call is TRBV11-2, the J call TRBJ2-5; 7 bases are a match to TRBD2. V was pared by 5 bases and J by 2 bases, with 11 bases of the junction left unmatched. Germline V gene lookup returns CDR1 SGHAT and CDR2 FQNNGV. The CDR3 is 16 amino acids. In nucleotides, the CDR3 is TGTGCCAGCAGCCCCGCGTCCGGGGGGAAGCAAGAGACCCAGTACTTC. Residues: CASSPASGGKQETQYF. The whole variable domain, remainder taken from reference TRBV11-2 and TRBJ2-5, is EAGVAQSPRYKIIEKRQSVAFWCNPISGHATLYWYQQILGQGPKLLIQFQNNGVVDDSQLPKDRFSAERLKGVDSTLKIQPAKLEDSAVYLCASSPASGGKQETQYFGPGTRLLVL.

This rearrangement joins TRBV5-6 to TRBJ1-2, with 8 bases that match TRBD1. The CDR3 contains 15 residues. CDR1 and CDR2 from the germline V gene are SGHDT and YYEEEE. The junction had 10 bases not matched to a gene; V was cut back by 5 bases and J by 4 bases. The CDR3 is CASREAGGPTYGYTF. In DNA form, the CDR3 reads TGTGCCAGCAGGGAGGCAGGGGGCCCAACCTATGGCTACACCTTC.

V is TRBV28 and J is TRBJ2-3; 8 positions agree with TRBD2. With 7 bases clipped from V and 3 bases from J, the junction kept 9 bases outside the gene matches. The CDR3 totals 15 residues. The germline V gene has CDR1 MDHEN and CDR2 SYDVKM. The CDR3 loop is CASTRPRGGTDTQYF. In DNA form, the CDR3 reads TGTGCCAGCACTCGCCCCCGGGGGGGGACAGATACGCAGTATTTT.

The chain joins TRBV9 to TRBJ2-5, with D possibly matching TRBD1 (5 bases). The CDR3 totals 14 residues. The germline V and J ends were trimmed by 0 bases and 4 bases, with 10 bases remaining between them. Germline V gene sequence: CDR1 SGDLS, CDR2 YYNGEE. CDR3 nucleotides: TGTGCCAGCAGCGTAGGGCAGGGAAGAGAGACCCAGTACTTC. Its protein product is CASSVGQGRETQYF.

The J gene is TRBJ2-3, the V gene TRBV5-5; the D gene is possibly TRBD1 (6 bases). V lost 1 base, J lost 4 bases, and 13 bases lay in between. The CDR3 contains 15 residues. Germline-derived CDR1 and CDR2 are SGHKS and YYEKEE (reference sequence). For the CDR3, the DNA is TGTGCCAGCAGCTTGTATCAGGGGCGTTCAGATACGCAGTATTTT. Translating it yields CASSLYQGRSDTQYF.

This sequence joins TRBV28 and TRBJ2-7; a weak D match, TRBD2 (6 bases). Germline V gene sequence: CDR1 MDHEN, CDR2 SYDVKM. CDR3 length equals 15 residues. V lost 8 bases and J lost 2, with 19 bases in between. CDR3 protein: CASLSKRRGPYEQYF. The CDR3, as DNA: TGTGCCAGCCTCAGCAAGCGGCGGGGACCCTACGAGCAGTACTTC.

This clone has a handful of counts. The chain joins TRBV4-1 to TRBJ1-1, with D perhaps matching TRBD1 (5 bases). With 2 bases removed from V and 4 bases from J, the gap between germline ends came to 8 bases. This CDR3 contains 13 residues. The germline CDR1 and CDR2 sequences are MGHRA and YSYEKL. The CDR3 region is CASSQQGTTEAFF. Written as DNA, the CDR3 is TGCGCCAGCAGCCAACAGGGAACCACTGAAGCTTTCTTT.

The sample holds a few counts of this clone. The chain couples TRBV30 to TRBJ2-6; D gene unclear. Trimming removed 5 bases from V and 0 bases from J, with 14 bases in between. This CDR3 has 16 amino acids. Germline values: CDR1 GTSNPN, CDR2 SVGIG (reference sequence). CDR3 protein: CAWDLEDFSGANVLTF. DNA of the CDR3: TGTGCCTGGGATCTAGAGGATTTCTCTGGGGCCAACGTCCTGACTTTC.

The V and J genes are TRBV11-2 and TRBJ1-1, with D unresolved. V lost 5 bases to trimming and J lost 0 bases, with 7 bases between them. Per the germline V gene, CDR1 is SGHAT and CDR2 is FQNNGV. CDR3 length: 13 amino acids. CDR3 loop: CASSLMLNTEAFF. The CDR3 DNA sequence: TGTGCCAGCAGCCTGATGCTGAACACTGAAGCTTTCTTT.

By frequency in the sample, this clone is large. This rearrangement joins TRBV7-9 to TRBJ2-7; no definite D call. Per the germline V gene, CDR1 is SEHNR and CDR2 is FQNEAQ (reference sequence). The CDR3 is 16 amino acids. Deletions cut 5 bases from V and 3 bases from J, with 20 bases between. The CDR3 reads CASSPPEGSPFYEQYF. The CDR3 DNA sequence: TGTGCCAGCAGCCCGCCGGAAGGGTCCCCCTTCTACGAGCAGTACTTC.

The chain recombines TRBV11-2 with TRBJ2-1, with unresolved D. With 3 bases removed from V and 6 bases from J, the gap between germline ends came to 6 bases. Germline V gene data show CDR1 as SGHAT and CDR2 as FQNNGV. This CDR3 has 12 residues. The CDR3: CASSFTGNEQFF. The CDR3, as DNA: TGTGCCAGCAGCTTCACGGGCAATGAGCAGTTCTTC. Variable domain in full (rest from reference TRBV11-2 and TRBJ2-1): EAGVAQSPRYKIIEKRQSVAFWCNPISGHATLYWYQQILGQGPKLLIQFQNNGVVDDSQLPKDRFSAERLKGVDSTLKIQPAKLEDSAVYLCASSFTGNEQFFGPGTRLTVL.

The chain links TRBV27 to TRBJ2-5; 8 nucleotides agree with TRBD2. TRBJ2-7 explains the end of the DNA better; the J call may be wrong. Germline-derived CDR1 and CDR2 are MNHEY and SMNVEV (reference sequence). This CDR3 is built from 16 residues. As DNA, the CDR3 is TGTGCCAGCAGTTCCGCGGGGGGCCCTCCTGTGTACGAGCAGTACTTC. It yields the protein CASSSAGGPPVYEQYF.

The chain couples TRBV6-6 to TRBJ2-1; TRBD1 matches at 8 bases. The CDR3 has 16 residues. The V segment lost 6 bases and the J segment 4 bases; nucleotides outside the gene matches: 11. CDR1 is MNHNY and CDR2 is SVGAGI in the germline V gene (reference sequence). The CDR3 loop reads CASRGRTGRAYNEQFF. The CDR3 nucleotides read TGTGCCAGCAGGGGGCGGACAGGGCGGGCTTACAATGAGCAGTTCTTC.

The rearrangement joins TRBV4-1 to TRBJ2-3; D ambiguous. The CDR3 is made up of 12 amino acids. V shed 0 bases and J shed 8 bases, with 6 bases lying between them. CDR1 and CDR2 from the germline V gene are MGHRA and YSYEKL. CDR3 region: CASSQEAGTQYF. DNA for the CDR3: TGCGCCAGCAGCCAAGAGGCAGGTACGCAGTATTTT.

The rearrangement uses TRBV13 and TRBJ2-7, with 7 nucleotides matching TRBD1. Looked up from germline, CDR1 is PRHDT and CDR2 is FYEKMQ (reference sequence). This CDR3 is built from 14 residues. V lost 2 bases to trimming and J lost 0 bases; unmatched junction nucleotides: 1. This CDR3 reads CASSLPGGSYEQYF. The CDR3 nucleotides are TGTGCCAGCAGCTTACCAGGGGGCTCCTACGAGCAGTACTTC.

This clone appeared a single time. The chain links TRBV9 to TRBJ2-2; a weak D match, TRBD2 (5 bases). This CDR3 comprises 14 residues. Trimming took 2 bases from V and 5 from J, leaving 10 bases between them. The germline CDR1 and CDR2 sequences are SGDLS and YYNGEE. The CDR3, as DNA: TGTGCCAGCAGCGTGGGGAGTGGAACCGGGGAGCTGTTTTTT. Protein sequence: CASSVGSGTGELFF.

A single count supports this clone. The genes are TRBV4-1 and TRBJ2-7; 7 bases are a match to TRBD1. Germline V gene sequence: CDR1 MGHRA, CDR2 YSYEKL. This CDR3 comprises 15 residues. V lost 0 bases to trimming and J lost 8 bases; unmatched junction nucleotides: 10. CDR3 nucleotide sequence: TGCGCCAGCAGCCAAGACCCGGGGACAGAGATCAAGCAGTACTTC. It specifies CASSQDPGTEIKQYF.

This clone has a single count. The chain has TRBV11-2 and TRBJ2-2; TRBD2 might be the D (5 bases). V shed 4 bases and J shed 5 bases, with 14 bases lying between them. Germline V gene data show CDR1 as SGHAT and CDR2 as FQNNGV. This CDR3 has 15 residues. DNA for the CDR3: TGTGCCAGCAGCTCTCGACTGAGAGGGACCGGGGAGCTGTTTTTT. Residues: CASSSRLRGTGELFF.

V usage is TRBV9 and J usage is TRBJ2-3; 9 nucleotides line up with TRBD2. J gave up 4 bases and V 6 bases, and 9 bases lay outside the gene matches. The germline V gene encodes CDR1 SGDLS and CDR2 YYNGEE. This CDR3 is built from 15 residues. CDR3 region: CASNAGGQPPDTQYF. Written as DNA, the CDR3 is TGTGCCAGCAACGCGGGGGGGCAGCCCCCAGATACGCAGTATTTT. Looking up the rest from reference TRBV9 and TRBJ2-3 gives the full variable domain: DSGVTQTPKHLITATGQRVTLRCSPRSGDLSVYWYQQSLDQGLQFLIQYYNGEERAKGNILERFSAQQFPDLHSELNLSSLELGDSALYFCASNAGGQPPDTQYFGPGTRLTVL.

In this sample, this clone is medium-sized. DNA of the CDR3: TGCAGTGCTAGTCGGTATGGTGAGCAGTTCTTC. Its translation is CSASRYGEQFF. The rearrangement joins TRBV20-1 to TRBJ2-1; D not certain. V shed 3 bases and J shed 9 bases, with 9 bases lying between them. Germline assignment: CDR1 DFQATT and CDR2 SNEGSKA (reference sequence). The CDR3 is 11 residues long.

The chain uses TRBV10-3 and TRBJ1-2; D not resolved. V lost 1 base to trimming and J lost 8 bases, with 11 bases between them. The CDR3 loop spans 13 amino acids. The germline CDR1 and CDR2 sequences are ENHRY and SYGVKD. CDR3 sequence (DNA): TGTGCCATCAGTGAGTACTCGGAGGAGGGCTACACCTTC. Translated, it gives CAISEYSEEGYTF.

The chain links TRBV11-1 to TRBJ2-1; D might be TRBD1 (6 bases). Germline V gives CDR1 SGHAT, CDR2 FQDESV (reference sequence). Trimming cost V 5 bases and J 0 bases, with 11 bases left between them. The CDR3 has 15 amino acids. In nucleotides, the CDR3 is TGTGCCAGCAGCCCCCGGGACACCTCCTACAATGAGCAGTTCTTC. This translates into CASSPRDTSYNEQFF.